Following are 4 T cell receptor beta chains from one sample sequenced in a study of blood T cell repertoires in COVID-19. Here immunoSEQ multiplex PCR was the method, and the copy in TCRdb shows in-frame clones only, minus some. This table has 250,000 or so clones, approximately 88% appearing once. Sample: peripheral blood. These TCRs come from a woman in her twenties or thirties with COVID-19, enrolled during active disease.

The V call is TRBV5-4, the J call TRBJ2-3, with a tentative D call TRBD2 (5 bases). CDR3 length: 15 residues. CDR1 and CDR2 (germline): SGHNT, YYREEE (reference sequence). V was trimmed by 4 bases and J by 6 bases, leaving 18 bases between them. Here the CDR3 DNA reads TGTGCCAGCAGCCCGGACTCGGTGGATTTTGATACGCAGTATTTT. This gives the protein CASSPDSVDFDTQYF.

Only a few counts were recorded for this clone. The CDR3 loop is CASSLWVGQHNEKLFF. The CDR3 DNA reads TGTGCCAGCAGCTTATGGGTGGGACAGCATAATGAAAAACTGTTTTTT. This sequence joins TRBV7-9 and TRBJ1-4, with 7 bases identical to TRBD1. The CDR3 covers 16 residues. Germline V gene data show CDR1 as SEHNR and CDR2 as FQNEAQ (reference sequence). V dropped 2 bases and J dropped 4; count of bases not matched to a gene: 7.

V is TRBV7-5 and J is TRBJ1-2. TRBV7-5 constitutes a pseudogene. The CDR3 covers 15 residues. The CDR3 spells CARSLKPEGFYGYTF. CDR3 in DNA: TGTGCCAGAAGCTTAAAGCCGGAGGGGTTTTATGGCTACACCTTC.

The chain carries TRBV27 and TRBJ2-7; perhaps TRBD1 as D (6 bases). Trimming took off 7 bases at V and 3 bases at J, with 16 bases between the two ends. Germline CDR1 MNHEY, CDR2 SMNVEV (reference sequence). The CDR3 runs to 14 residues. CDR3 bases: TGTGCCAGCACCCCACAGGGCCGAAGCTACGAGCAGTACTTC. Translation gives CASTPQGRSYEQYF.